A selection of T cell receptor beta chains follows, all from one sample in a study of cytomegalovirus exposure and HLA in healthy donors. TCRdb keeps only in-frame clones here, not all; method: immunoSEQ multiplex PCR. Of over 60,000 clones listed, roughly 96% are singletons. Sample: PBMCs. These TCRs come from a man aged 18 to 29 in good health and CMV-seronegative. The CDR3 runs from the conserved cysteine through the conserved F or W. Rows may omit the clone size; those that give it use once, few, many or a size class.

clone_size: NA
v_call: TRBV5-1
cdr3_length: 13
cdr3_aa: CASSFNLNTEAFF

clone_size: NA
v_call: TRBV7-9
cdr3_length: 11
cdr3_aa: CASSSDYTQYF

clone_size: NA
v_call: TRBV30
cdr3_length: 18
cdr3_aa: CAWSVGPRGGRSPYEQYF

clone_size: NA
v_call: TRBV28
cdr3_length: 13
cdr3_aa: CASSLGQNYGYTF

clone_size: NA
v_call: TRBV6-1
cdr3_length: 12
cdr3_aa: CASGRGNEKLFF

clone_size: NA
v_call: TRBV27
cdr3_length: 16
cdr3_aa: CASSADRASRYSPLHF

clone_size: once
v_call: TRBV4-3
cdr3_length: 15
cdr3_aa: CASSHSGGPPNTQYF

clone_size: NA
v_call: TRBV27
cdr3_length: 18
cdr3_aa: CASSLWGASGGRDNEQFF

clone_size: once
v_call: TRBV5-4
cdr3_length: 18
cdr3_aa: CASSPAVLVGTLNTEAFF

clone_size: NA
v_call: TRBV27
cdr3_length: 14
cdr3_aa: CASRTGTDSQPQHF

clone_size: once
v_call: TRBV6-5
cdr3_length: 15
cdr3_aa: CASSPGGAIYNEQFF

clone_size: NA
v_call: TRBV7-6
cdr3_length: 14
cdr3_aa: CASSLITHTGELFF